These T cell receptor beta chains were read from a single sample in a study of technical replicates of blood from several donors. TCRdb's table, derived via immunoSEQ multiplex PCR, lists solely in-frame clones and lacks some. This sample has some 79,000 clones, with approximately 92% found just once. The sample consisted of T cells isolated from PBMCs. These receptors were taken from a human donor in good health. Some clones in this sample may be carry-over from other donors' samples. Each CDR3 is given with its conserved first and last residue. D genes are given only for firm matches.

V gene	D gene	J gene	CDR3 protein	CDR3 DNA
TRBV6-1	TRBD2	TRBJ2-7	CASSGAGGYEQYF	TGTGCCAGCAGTGGTGCGGGGGGCTACGAGCAGTACTTC
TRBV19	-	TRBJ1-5	CASSIPFSGKGDWPQHF	TGTGCCAGTAGTATTCCCTTCTCAGGCAAGGGGGATTGGCCCCAGCATTTT
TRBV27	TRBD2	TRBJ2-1	CASSMTSGSGSYNEQFF	TGTGCCAGCAGCATGACTAGCGGGAGTGGATCCTACAATGAGCAGTTCTTC
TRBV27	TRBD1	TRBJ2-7	CASNGQGMDEQYF	TGTGCCAGCAATGGACAGGGGATGGACGAGCAGTACTTC
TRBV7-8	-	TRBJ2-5	CASSLGAGTQETQYF	TGTGCCAGCAGCTTAGGAGCGGGTACCCAAGAGACCCAGTACTTC
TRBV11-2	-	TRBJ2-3	CASSQAPDTQYF	TGTGCCAGCAGCCAGGCCCCGGATACGCAGTATTTT
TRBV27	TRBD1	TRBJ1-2	CASSKFSGSGTGSSGYTF	TGTGCCAGCAGTAAATTCTCCGGTTCTGGGACAGGGTCTAGTGGCTACACCTTC
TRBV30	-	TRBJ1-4	CAWSLDSAEKLFF	TGTGCCTGGAGTTTGGACAGCGCTGAAAAACTGTTTTTT
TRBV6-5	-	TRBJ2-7	CASSNSGSTYEQYF	TGTGCCAGCAGTAATAGCGGTTCTACCTACGAGCAGTACTTC
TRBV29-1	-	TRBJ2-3	CSVDTGAIDTQYF	TGCAGCGTTGATACGGGAGCGATAGATACGCAGTATTTT
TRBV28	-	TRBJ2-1	CASSRDRSSYNEQFF	TGTGCCAGCAGTCGAGACAGGTCCTCCTACAATGAGCAGTTCTTC
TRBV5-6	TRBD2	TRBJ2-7	CASSYLGSGRGGEQYF	TGTGCCAGCAGCTATTTGGGCAGCGGGAGAGGAGGCGAGCAGTACTTC